Reported below is one TCR beta chain. What it binds is not known. The data were obtained in a study of cytomegalovirus exposure and HLA in healthy donors. The study, taken as a whole, reports: The tendency of first-cohort TCR clusters to co-occur in the 90 to 150 validation repertoires was the finding of a later analysis. Reports credit the classifier with highly specific, highly sensitive diagnosis of cytomegalovirus status.

Here immunoSEQ multiplex PCR was the method, and the copy in TCRdb shows in-frame clones only, minus some. The data hold some 170,000 clones, with about 96% observed a single time. Germline-derived CDR1 and CDR2 are SGHKS and YYEKEE (reference sequence). This CDR3 contains 14 residues. The ends were cut back, 5 bases at V and 0 bases at J, with 9 bases in the middle. The rearrangement uses TRBV5-5 and TRBJ1-5; possible D gene TRBD1, 5 bases. The receptor was derived from a woman under 30 in good health and CMV-seronegative. The material sequenced was PBMCs. CDR3 nucleotides: TGTGCCAGCAGTGGGGGGAATAGCAATCAGCCCCAGCATTTT. Encoded protein: CASSGGNSNQPQHF.